A single TCR beta chain is shown here with its context. What it binds is unknown. Individual cDNA molecules were tagged with unique molecular identifiers, the study reported. TCRdb reprocessed the 5' RACE reads with MiXCR, giving one entry per CDR3 protein. The sample consists of about 25,000 distinct CDR3 sequences, around 4% of them appearing once. The data were taken from a study of early T cells in non-severe SARS-CoV-2 infection. Looking at the study overall: Sequencing targeted bulk RNA from unsorted whole blood, leaving chains unpaired.

This CDR3 has 14 amino acids. Germline assignment: CDR1 SGHRS and CDR2 YFSETQ. Trimming took off 3 bases at V and 6 bases at J, with 12 bases between the two ends. Broader study findings: Comparison of clonotypes with VDJdb favored anti-spike CD8 responses while missing private and CD4 specificities.

The TCR originated in an adult who was a healthcare worker with PCR-confirmed SARS-CoV-2 infection or an uninfected control (not recorded which). The sample consisted of whole blood. The chain has TRBV5-1 and TRBJ2-2, with a possible D match to TRBD1 (6 bases). The CDR3 sequence: CASSYNRVAGELFF. In DNA, the CDR3 is TGCGCCAGCAGCTACAACAGGGTCGCCGGGGAGCTGTTTTTT.